One sample yielded the 6 T cell receptor beta chains listed below, sequenced in a study of blood T cells in healthy people across ages. The second PCR ran about 6 to 12 cycles with a sample-barcoded 5' primer and J-beta primers. TCRdb re-called the 5' RACE reads with MiXCR, one entry per CDR3 protein. The data contain under 1 million distinct CDR3 sequences, 40% to 50% of them singletons. Material: blood. All receptors come from a man in his sixties in good health.

Worth noting for this clonotype: Likely a read error: the CDR3 ends without its conserved phenylalanine or tryptophan. The chain links TRBV29-1 to TRBJ1-2; D not resolved. The V gene lost 7 bases and the J gene lost 0 bases, with 12 bases spanning the gap. Per the germline V gene, CDR1 is SQVTM and CDR2 is ANQGSEA. This CDR3 region has 13 residues. The CDR3 nucleotides read TGCAGCGCCGTGGCGGGTACTAACTATGGCTACACCGTC. Protein product: CSAVAGTNYGYTV.

The chain carries TRBV6-2 or TRBV6-3 and TRBJ2-4; D gene ambiguous. Trimming cost V 2 bases and J 7 bases, with 12 bases left between them. In germline, CDR1 is MNHEY, CDR2 SVGEGT. The CDR3 is 14 residues long. CDR3 in DNA: TGTGCCAGCAGTTACAGTGGCCAAAGGAACATTCAGTACTTC. Protein sequence: CASSYSGQRNIQYF.

This clonotype came up a few times. The chain has TRBV2 and TRBJ1-6; 9 positions agree with TRBD1. J was trimmed by 8 bases and V by 8 bases; bases with no gene match: 10. The germline V gene encodes CDR1 SNHLY and CDR2 FYNNEI. The CDR3 consists of 15 residues. The CDR3 DNA follows: TGTGCCAGCGCTCTTAGAGACAGGGGGGATTCACCCCTCCACTTT. Its translation is CASALRDRGDSPLHF.

The chain carries TRBV3-1 and TRBJ2-5; TRBD2 aligns across 13 bases. Germline-derived CDR1 and CDR2 are LGHDT and YNNKEL (reference sequence). This CDR3 has 14 amino acids. The V and J ends lost 2 bases and 13 bases, in that order; junction bases with no gene match: 7. CDR3 loop: CASSQRLAGGGSYF. The CDR3 DNA reads as TGTGCCAGCAGCCAAAGACTAGCGGGGGGAGGTTCGTACTTC.

V and J are TRBV4-3 and TRBJ2-7; D uncertain. Germline loops: CDR1 LGHNA, CDR2 YSLEER. The CDR3 is made up of 15 amino acids. The V end was cut by 3 bases, the J end by 2 bases, with 14 bases between. The CDR3 nucleotides are TGCGCCAGCAGCCATCCCCAAGACTCCACCTACGAGCAGTACTTC. Protein product: CASSHPQDSTYEQYF.

The chain has TRBV20-1 and TRBJ2-5; possibly TRBD2 for D (7 bases). Between the trimmed V and J ends, which lost 5 bases and 5 bases, there was a span of 15 bases. The CDR3 totals 13 residues. In germline, CDR1 is DFQATT, CDR2 SNEGSKA (reference sequence). The CDR3 loop reads CSAPGGGRETQYF. The CDR3 DNA reads TGCAGTGCTCCCGGCGGGGGCCGGGAGACCCAGTACTTC.